This T cell receptor (beta chain) originates from a study of shared clonotypes between healthy human individuals. Study outcomes and limitations: Limited genetic and exposure-history diversity came from having few donors.

Comments on this clone: Its target is unknown.

TCRdb keeps only in-frame clones here, not all; method: immunoSEQ multiplex PCR. Of 2 million to 2.5 million clones listed, approximately 95% are singletons. Germline-derived CDR1 and CDR2 are ENHRY and SYGVKD. The CDR3 runs to 15 residues. Trimming removed 0 bases at V and 6 bases at J, with 9 bases between. This rearrangement joins TRBV10-3 to TRBJ1-6; D is perhaps TRBD1 (5 bases). The sample comprised naive CD4+ T cells sorted from blood. Documented subset: CD45RA+ positively selected. The TCR was taken from a man aged 18 to 30 in good health. This CDR3 reads CAISESGLPNSPLHF. Here the CDR3 DNA reads TGTGCCATCAGTGAGTCGGGGCTGCCTAATTCACCCCTCCACTTT.